These 31 T cell receptor beta chains were all obtained from the same sample, sequenced in a study of Ad26.COV2.S vaccination and SARS-CoV-2 variants. Treatment meaning: 15 to 20 received Ad26.COV2.S at low or high dose, single or two shots; about 5 received placebo; per-sample allocation not given. Each sample was drawn 63 days after the first injection (of vaccine or placebo). Using immunoSEQ multiplex PCR, the repertoire was profiled, and TCRdb retains in-frame clones only, with some absent. This sample yields some 250,000 clones, of which roughly 90% are seen a single time; 9.5% to 12% belongs to the top ten. The specimen was peripheral blood, collected in a trial of Ad26.COV2.S vaccine versus placebo. These receptors were taken from a person between 18 and 59 years old who received the Ad26.COV2.S COVID-19 vaccine or a placebo.

This clone was seen more than once but under ten times. The V gene is TRBV9, the J gene TRBJ2-7; no firm D call. Germline V gives CDR1 SGDLS, CDR2 YYNGEE. V was pared by 0 bases and J by 3 bases, with 13 bases between. The CDR3 runs to 15 residues. The CDR3 coding sequence is TGTGCCAGCAGCGTAGGGCCAGCCGTAATCTACGAGCAGTACTTC. Its protein product is CASSVGPAVIYEQYF.

Remarks on this clone: This same CDR3 is encoded by further DNA sequences in the sample. V and J are TRBV30 and TRBJ1-5; D is uncertain. Germline V gene sequence: CDR1 GTSNPN, CDR2 SVGIG (reference sequence). The CDR3 totals 14 residues. Trimming cost V 0 bases and J 1 base, with 7 bases left between them. CDR3 amino acids: CAWSVGGSNQPQHF. CDR3 DNA sequence: TGTGCCTGGAGTGTAGGTGGCAGCAATCAGCCCCAGCATTTT.

V and J are TRBV9 and TRBJ2-3; no clear D. Germline V gene lookup returns CDR1 SGDLS and CDR2 YYNGEE. The V end was cut by 2 bases, the J end by 0 bases, with 10 bases between. The CDR3 extends over 15 amino acids. CDR3 in DNA: TGTGCCAGCAGCGTCGCGAAAACTAGCACAGATACGCAGTATTTT. Translating it yields CASSVAKTSTDTQYF. Full variable domain (remainder filled in from reference TRBV9 and TRBJ2-3): DSGVTQTPKHLITATGQRVTLRCSPRSGDLSVYWYQQSLDQGLQFLIQYYNGEERAKGNILERFSAQQFPDLHSELNLSSLELGDSALYFCASSVAKTSTDTQYFGPGTRLTVL.

J is TRBJ2-1 and V is TRBV28, with D maybe TRBD2 (6 bases). V lost 4 bases to trimming and J lost 9 bases, with 10 bases between them. From germline, CDR1 is MDHEN and CDR2 SYDVKM. This CDR3 is 12 amino acids long. CDR3 in amino acids: CASSSLGGEQFF. DNA for the CDR3: TGTGCCAGCAGTTCCCTGGGAGGTGAGCAGTTCTTC.

The V call is TRBV27, the J call TRBJ1-5; 8 bases agree with TRBD1. Germline-derived CDR1 and CDR2 are MNHEY and SMNVEV (reference sequence). The CDR3 length is 13 residues. J lost 6 bases, V lost 4 bases, and 2 bases had no gene match. CDR3 nucleotide sequence: TGTGCCAGCAGTTCCGACAGGGGTCAGCCCCAGCATTTT. It encodes CASSSDRGQPQHF.

This clone has a handful of counts. The V gene is TRBV5-6, the J gene TRBJ1-2; D gene unclear. Trimming shortened V by 5 bases and J by 4 bases, and 12 bases separated the two germline ends. The V gene's germline CDR1 is SGHDT and CDR2 YYEEEE. This CDR3 spans 13 amino acids. CDR3 protein: CASRFTGSYGYTF. CDR3 nucleotides: TGTGCCAGCAGATTTACTGGAAGCTATGGCTACACCTTC.

The chain has TRBV4-3 and TRBJ1-1, with TRBD1 matching over 8 bases. CDR3 length: 17 amino acids. The V and J ends lost 0 bases and 4 bases, in that order; junction bases with no gene match: 10. Germline CDR1 is LGHNA and CDR2 is YSLEER. CDR3 nucleotide sequence: TGCGCCAGCAGCCAAGATGGAGAGACAGGGGCGGCCACTGAAGCTTTCTTT. Amino acid sequence: CASSQDGETGAATEAFF.

The chain employs TRBV9 and TRBJ1-1; D is ambiguous. V was cut by 2 bases and J by 1 base, with 9 bases left in between. CDR1 SGDLS and CDR2 YYNGEE come from the germline V gene. This CDR3 is built from 14 residues. In DNA form, the CDR3 reads TGTGCCAGCAGCGTCCCGGCGCAGAACACTGAAGCTTTCTTT. Translating gives CASSVPAQNTEAFF.

The chain couples TRBV7-9 to TRBJ2-1, with 11 bases matching TRBD2. Unmatched junction bases numbered 10, after V lost 5 bases and J lost 7 bases. CDR1 SEHNR and CDR2 FQNEAQ come from the germline V gene (reference sequence). The CDR3 extends over 16 amino acids. The CDR3 DNA is TGTGCCAGCAGCCTTTATAGCGGGAGGGTGGGGAATGAGCAGTTCTTC. Translation gives CASSLYSGRVGNEQFF.

The V gene is TRBV5-1, the J gene TRBJ2-1; 9 bases align to TRBD1. The CDR3 extends over 15 amino acids. Germline trimming cut 3 bases from V and 8 bases from J; bases unmatched to any gene: 9. Germline lookup yields CDR1 SGHRS and CDR2 YFSETQ. CDR3 in amino acids: CASSSDRGIGDEQFF. DNA for the CDR3: TGCGCCAGCAGCTCGGACAGGGGAATTGGGGATGAGCAGTTCTTC.

The V call is TRBV7-9, the J call TRBJ2-1, with TRBD1 as a possible D gene (6 bases). Germline CDR1 and CDR2: SEHNR and FQNEAQ (reference sequence). This CDR3 spans 12 amino acids. The V end lost 5 bases, the J end lost 7 bases, and 9 bases lay between the germline ends. This CDR3 is CASSGRGNEQFF. The CDR3 DNA sequence: TGTGCCAGCAGCGGCAGGGGTAATGAGCAGTTCTTC.

The chain recombines TRBV24-1 with TRBJ1-2, with a weak D call TRBD1 (6 bases). Trimming took off 4 bases at V and 6 bases at J, with 14 bases between the two ends. Per germline, CDR1 KGHDR and CDR2 SFDVKD. CDR3 length: 14 amino acids. Here the CDR3 reads CATSDSDRNDGYTF. CDR3 sequence (DNA): TGTGCCACCAGTGACTCCGACAGGAATGATGGCTACACCTTC.

The V gene is TRBV10-3, the J gene TRBJ1-6; TRBD1 agrees at 11 bases. The CDR3 is 13 amino acids. The junction had 5 bases not matched to a gene; V was cut back by 8 bases and J by 11 bases. CDR1 and CDR2 from the germline V gene are ENHRY and SYGVKD. The CDR3 sequence: CAISGQGVTPLHF. The CDR3 coding sequence is TGTGCCATCTCGGGACAGGGGGTTACACCCCTCCACTTT.

The chain uses TRBV2 and TRBJ1-3; D remains unclear. The V end lost 4 bases, the J end lost 4 bases, and 14 bases lay between the germline ends. CDR1 and CDR2 (germline): SNHLY, FYNNEI. The CDR3 is 15 amino acids. The CDR3 DNA reads as TGTGCCAGCAGTGGTCCGGCTAGTAGAGGAAACACCATATATTTT. Amino acid sequence: CASSGPASRGNTIYF.

The V gene is TRBV5-1, the J gene TRBJ2-5; D remains unclear. The CDR3 length is 14 residues. Germline V gene data show CDR1 as SGHRS and CDR2 as YFSETQ. Trimming removed 0 bases from V and 5 bases from J, with 11 bases in between. CDR3 nucleotides: TGCGCCAGCAGCTTGGCGGGCGGTGGGGAGACCCAGTACTTC. Its protein is CASSLAGGGETQYF.

The chain uses TRBV28 and TRBJ2-3; perhaps TRBD1 as D (5 bases). V lost 6 bases to trimming and J lost 1 base, with 26 bases between them. From germline, CDR1 is MDHEN and CDR2 SYDVKM. This CDR3 is built from 19 residues. The CDR3 coding sequence is TGTGCCAGCAGCCACTCAGGGCGGATGCTAAGGTGGGGCACAGATACGCAGTATTTT. It specifies CASSHSGRMLRWGTDTQYF.

J is TRBJ1-5 and V is TRBV30; D call uncertain. Germline loops: CDR1 GTSNPN, CDR2 SVGIG (reference sequence). V lost 3 bases and J 2 bases, leaving 17 bases between the germline ends. CDR3 size: 16 residues. The chain's CDR3 is CAWSVPTPRGNQPQHF. The CDR3 DNA reads TGTGCCTGGAGCGTGCCAACCCCGCGTGGCAATCAGCCCCAGCATTTT. The entire variable domain, with the rest obtained from reference TRBV30 and TRBJ1-5, is as follows: SQTIHQWPATLVQPVGSPLSLECTVEGTSNPNLYWYRQAAGRGLQLLFYSVGIGQISSEVPQNLSASRPQDRQFILSSKKLLLSDSGFYLCAWSVPTPRGNQPQHFGDGTRLSIL.

The chain uses TRBV30 and TRBJ1-2; D not certain. Germline lookup yields CDR1 GTSNPN and CDR2 SVGIG (reference sequence). Trimming took off 5 bases at V and 6 bases at J, with 13 bases between the two ends. This CDR3 is 12 amino acids long. The CDR3: CAWGPGRDGYTF. The CDR3 region has the DNA TGTGCCTGGGGCCCGGGCCGAGATGGCTACACCTTC.

CDR3 in DNA: TGCGCCAGCAGCTTGACTAGCGGGGGCCCTAGCACAGATACGCAGTATTTT. It yields the protein CASSLTSGGPSTDTQYF. The genes are TRBV5-1 and TRBJ2-3; 11 bases are shared with TRBD2. V gave up 1 base and J gave up 0 bases; unmatched junction bases: 4. The CDR3 loop spans 17 amino acids. Germline V gene sequence: CDR1 SGHRS, CDR2 YFSETQ.

This clone showed up just once. The chain employs TRBV5-6 and TRBJ2-5, with 7 bases identical to TRBD2. V lost 1 base, J lost 2 bases, and 5 bases stayed unmatched. Germline V lookup: CDR1 SGHDT, CDR2 YYEEEE. The CDR3 sequence is 15 residues long. This CDR3 is CASSLLAGVQETQYF. Written as DNA, the CDR3 is TGTGCCAGCAGCTTGCTGGCGGGGGTTCAAGAGACCCAGTACTTC. The entire variable domain, with the rest obtained from reference TRBV5-6 and TRBJ2-5, is as follows: DAGVTQSPTHLIKTRGQQVTLRCSPKSGHDTVSWYQQALGQGPQFIFQYYEEEERQRGNFPDRFSGHQFPNYSSELNVNALLLGDSALYLCASSLLAGVQETQYFGPGTRLLVL.

This clone was recorded only once. The rearrangement joins TRBV19 to TRBJ2-1; 10 bases align to TRBD2. Trimming removed 3 bases from V and 4 bases from J; junction bases left unmatched: 3. This CDR3 spans 15 amino acids. The V gene's germline CDR1 is LNHDA and CDR2 SQIVND (reference sequence). The CDR3 DNA reads TGTGCCAGTAGTATTAGCGGGGGGCTGTACAATGAGCAGTTCTTC. Residues: CASSISGGLYNEQFF.

The chain employs TRBV5-1 and TRBJ2-1; 16 positions agree with TRBD2. Germline lookup yields CDR1 SGHRS and CDR2 YFSETQ. The CDR3 covers 15 residues. The V and J ends lost 3 bases and 10 bases, in that order; junction bases with no gene match: 4. The CDR3, as DNA: TGCGCCAGCAGCTCGGGACTAGCGGGAGGGGGAGAGCAGTTCTTC. This gives the protein CASSSGLAGGGEQFF. Combining the CDR3 with reference TRBV5-1 and TRBJ2-1 gives the whole variable domain KAGVTQTPRYLIKTRGQQVTLSCSPISGHRSVSWYQQTPGQGLQFLFEYFSETQRNKGNFPGRFSGRQFSNSRSEMNVSTLELGDSALYLCASSSGLAGGGEQFFGPGTRLTVL.

The chain is built from TRBV28 and TRBJ2-1, with D uncertain. Trimming removed 6 bases at V and 10 bases at J, with 13 bases between. CDR3 size: 12 residues. Germline loops: CDR1 MDHEN, CDR2 SYDVKM. This CDR3 is CASSSVLEEQFF. CDR3 DNA: TGTGCCAGCAGCTCTGTCCTGGAGGAGCAGTTCTTC.

V usage is TRBV19 and J usage is TRBJ2-3; tentative D call: TRBD2 (6 bases). From germline, CDR1 is LNHDA and CDR2 SQIVND (reference sequence). The CDR3 is 17 residues long. Trimming removed 3 bases at V and 0 bases at J, with 16 bases between. In DNA form, the CDR3 reads TGTGCCAGTAGTATTTTACCAGGGAGGACTAGCACAGATACGCAGTATTTT. Its translation is CASSILPGRTSTDTQYF.

The V gene is TRBV7-2, the J gene TRBJ1-5; no firm D call. CDR3 length: 14 residues. CDR1 and CDR2 from the germline V gene are SGHTA and FQGNSA. Trimming stripped 5 bases from V and 4 bases from J, with 12 bases between. For the CDR3, the DNA is TGTGCCAGCAGCCTAGACCCCAGTAATCAGCCCCAGCATTTT. As protein: CASSLDPSNQPQHF.

The rearrangement uses TRBV5-4 and TRBJ2-7; the D gene is possibly TRBD1 (6 bases). In germline, CDR1 is SGHNT, CDR2 YYREEE (reference sequence). The CDR3 consists of 15 residues. Trimming took 7 bases from V and 0 from J, leaving 17 bases between them. CDR3 region: CASSKGGRSSYEQYF. The CDR3 DNA reads TGTGCCAGCTCCAAAGGGGGTAGGAGCTCCTACGAGCAGTACTTC.

V is TRBV5-1 and J is TRBJ1-1; D uncertain. The length of the CDR3 is 15 residues. CDR1 is SGHRS, CDR2 YFSETQ, per germline. Trimming took off 0 bases at V and 4 bases at J, with 13 bases between the two ends. This CDR3 reads CASSLGVGLGTEAFF. In DNA form, the CDR3 reads TGCGCCAGCAGCTTGGGTGTGGGCCTGGGCACTGAAGCTTTCTTT. The entire variable domain, with the rest obtained from reference TRBV5-1 and TRBJ1-1, is as follows: KAGVTQTPRYLIKTRGQQVTLSCSPISGHRSVSWYQQTPGQGLQFLFEYFSETQRNKGNFPGRFSGRQFSNSRSEMNVSTLELGDSALYLCASSLGVGLGTEAFFGQGTRLTVV.

V is TRBV28 and J is TRBJ1-4, with D possibly matching TRBD1 (5 bases). The CDR3 totals 12 residues. CDR1 is MDHEN and CDR2 is SYDVKM in the germline V gene. Trimming cost V 8 bases and J 11 bases, with 15 bases left between them. Written as DNA, the CDR3 is TGTGCCAGCGGAGGGGCGGGGGAGAAACTGTTTTTT. This codes for CASGGAGEKLFF.

This chain uses TRBV10-3 with TRBJ1-5; D gene unclear. CDR3 length: 18 amino acids. V was trimmed by 3 bases and J by 2 bases, leaving 20 bases between them. The V gene's germline CDR1 is ENHRY and CDR2 SYGVKD. CDR3 region: CAISDSIRGEGGNQPQHF. Here the CDR3 DNA reads TGTGCCATCAGTGATTCGATTCGCGGGGAAGGTGGCAATCAGCCCCAGCATTTT.

V and J are TRBV28 and TRBJ2-1, with D tentatively TRBD1 or TRBD2 (5 bases each). Per the germline V gene, CDR1 is MDHEN and CDR2 is SYDVKM. V was clipped by 7 bases and J by 10 bases, with 11 bases between them. The CDR3 length is 11 residues. CDR3 sequence (DNA): TGTGCCAGCACTCAGTGGGGGGAGCAGTTCTTC. Its translation: CASTQWGEQFF.

V usage is TRBV18 and J usage is TRBJ2-6; the match to TRBD2 covers 7 bases. This CDR3 region has 17 residues. Germline values: CDR1 KGHSH, CDR2 LQKENI. V lost 4 bases to trimming and J lost 0 bases; unmatched junction nucleotides: 6. CDR3 nucleotides: TGTGCCAGCTCACACCCCGGGGGGAGCTCTGGGGCCAACGTCCTGACTTTC. Protein sequence: CASSHPGGSSGANVLTF. The full variable domain, completed using reference TRBV18 and TRBJ2-6, is NAGVMQNPRHLVRRRGQEARLRCSPMKGHSHVYWYRQLPEEGLKFMVYLQKENIIDESGMPKERFSAEFPKEGPSILRIQQVVRGDSAAYFCASSHPGGSSGANVLTFGAGSRLTVL.